These T cell receptor beta chains were read from a single sample in a study of cytomegalovirus exposure and HLA in healthy donors. Generated by immunoSEQ multiplex PCR, the TCRdb table keeps only in-frame clones and is missing some. The sample holds about 180,000 clones, roughly 80% seen once. The sample consisted of PBMCs. The source is a man aged 35 to 55 in good health and CMV-seronegative. CDR3s include the opening cysteine and the closing phenylalanine or tryptophan. D genes are given only for firm matches. Clone size is not always given. Where it is, it says once, few, many or a class for expanded clones.

abundance	j_gene	v_gene	d_gene	CDR3aa
.	TRBJ2-1	TRBV6-4	.	CASSAQGGVSEQFF
.	TRBJ1-2	TRBV4-2	TRBD1	CASSRDREAGYTF
.	TRBJ2-5	TRBV19	TRBD2	CASKKRGRNQETQYF
.	TRBJ2-7	TRBV28	.	CASSLGGMNYEQYF
.	TRBJ2-1	TRBV19	.	CASTSDLGSYNEQFF
once	TRBJ2-7	TRBV29-1	TRBD1	CSVEGMTGTYEQYF
.	TRBJ1-2	TRBV7-9	.	CASSSYQTGETNYGYTF
.	TRBJ1-3	TRBV6-5	TRBD1	CASSYSRTGGNTIYF
few	TRBJ2-2	TRBV19	TRBD1	CASSIKGQGPTGELFF
.	TRBJ2-7	TRBV5-5	TRBD2	CASGWVAGVYAQYF
.	TRBJ2-1	TRBV2	TRBD2	CASSDGDYPYNEQFF
once	TRBJ2-1	TRBV7-2	.	CASSSMGRNYNEQFF
.	TRBJ2-2	TRBV5-8	.	CASSLRGSGSAGELFF
.	TRBJ2-7	TRBV11-3	TRBD1	CASSSGTATKQYF
few	TRBJ2-5	TRBV27	.	CASRPGVVRQETQYF
.	TRBJ2-1	TRBV7-2	TRBD2	CASSALSGRASNEQFF
.	TRBJ2-3	TRBV4-2	TRBD2	CASSRGLAGYTDTQYF
.	TRBJ2-7	TRBV4-1	.	CASSQGQAYEQYF
.	TRBJ1-1	TRBV4-2	TRBD1	CASSPTVGRGLDTEAFF
few	TRBJ1-1	TRBV11-2	.	CASSLRQWTEAFF
.	TRBJ1-2	TRBV6-5	.	CASSPDTYGYTF
.	TRBJ2-5	TRBV18	TRBD2	CASSPLRLAGGDKQETQYF
.	TRBJ2-6	TRBV6-5	.	CASQGSGANVLTF
.	TRBJ2-1	TRBV6-5	TRBD1	CASRPPGQGTNEQFF
few	TRBJ2-5	TRBV18	TRBD2	CASSPGLAGGQETQYF
.	TRBJ1-1	TRBV28	.	CASFNGITGNTEAFF
once	TRBJ2-7	TRBV7-9	TRBD2	CASSLAASGGGEQYF